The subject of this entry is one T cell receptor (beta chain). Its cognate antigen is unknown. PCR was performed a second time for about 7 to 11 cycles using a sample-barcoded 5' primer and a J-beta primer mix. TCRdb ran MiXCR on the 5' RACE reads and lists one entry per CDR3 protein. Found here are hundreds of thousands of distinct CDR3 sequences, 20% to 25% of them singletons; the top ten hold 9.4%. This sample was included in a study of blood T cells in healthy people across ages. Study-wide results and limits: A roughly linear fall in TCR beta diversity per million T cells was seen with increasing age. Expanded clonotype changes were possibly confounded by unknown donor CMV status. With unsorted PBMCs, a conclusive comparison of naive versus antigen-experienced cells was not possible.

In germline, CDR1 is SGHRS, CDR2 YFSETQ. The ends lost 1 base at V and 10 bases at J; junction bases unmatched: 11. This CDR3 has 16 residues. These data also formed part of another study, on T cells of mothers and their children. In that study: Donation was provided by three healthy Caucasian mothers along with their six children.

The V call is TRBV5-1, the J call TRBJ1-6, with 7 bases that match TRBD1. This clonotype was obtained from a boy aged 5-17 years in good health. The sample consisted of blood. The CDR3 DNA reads TGCGCCAGCAGCTTGAGCCCTGGACAGGTCAGCTCACCCCTCCACTTT. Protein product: CASSLSPGQVSSPLHF.